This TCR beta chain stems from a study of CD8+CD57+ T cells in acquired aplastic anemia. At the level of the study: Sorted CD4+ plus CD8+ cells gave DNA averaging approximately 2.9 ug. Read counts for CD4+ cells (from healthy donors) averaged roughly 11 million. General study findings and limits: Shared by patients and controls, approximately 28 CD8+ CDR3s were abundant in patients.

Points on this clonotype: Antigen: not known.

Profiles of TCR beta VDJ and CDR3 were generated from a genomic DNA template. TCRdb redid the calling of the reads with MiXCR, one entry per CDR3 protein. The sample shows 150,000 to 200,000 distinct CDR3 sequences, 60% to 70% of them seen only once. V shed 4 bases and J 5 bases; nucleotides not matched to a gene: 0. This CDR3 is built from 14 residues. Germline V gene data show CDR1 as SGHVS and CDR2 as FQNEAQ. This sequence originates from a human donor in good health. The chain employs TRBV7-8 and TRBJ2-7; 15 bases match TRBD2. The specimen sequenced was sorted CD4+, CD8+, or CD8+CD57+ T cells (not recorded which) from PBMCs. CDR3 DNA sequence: TGTGCCAGCAGCTGGACTAGCGGGGGGGACGAGCAGTACTTC. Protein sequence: CASSWTSGGDEQYF.